Below, 18 T cell receptor beta chains from the same sample are listed, as sequenced in a study of T cells in women clearing cervical HPV infection. Method: immunoSEQ multiplex PCR; TCRdb's copy keeps in-frame clones and lacks some. The sample totals about 16,000 clones. The sequencing sample was made of blood buffy coat. Every receptor here comes from a woman between 18 and 75 years old with a cervical HPV16 infection that either progressed to CIN3+ or cleared (not recorded which).

Comment on this clone: The sequenced fragment ends 3 residues before the CDR3 boundary, so the rest is inferred from the germline J gene. The chain recombines TRBV2 with TRBJ2-5; tentative D call: TRBD2 (7 bases). V shed 5 bases and J shed 3 bases, with 13 bases lying between them. The CDR3 runs 14 residues. Germline CDR1 is SNHLY and CDR2 is FYNNEI. The sequenced part of the CDR3 DNA is TGTGCCAGCAGTTTCGGGGGGCAGGAAGAGACC. It yields the protein CASSFGGQEET. The full CDR3 is CASSFGGQEETQYF.

As concerns this clone: The CDR3 end is not reached by the read, which stops 3 residues before it; the germline J gene fills it in. V gene TRBV30 combines with J gene TRBJ1-1; a possible D gene is TRBD1 (6 bases). Germline CDR1 GTSNPN, CDR2 SVGIG (reference sequence). The CDR3 extends over 17 amino acids. The ends were cut back, 2 bases at V and 0 bases at J, with 19 bases in the middle. The sequenced CDR3 bases are TGTGCCTGGAGTCTTTGGGTTTGGGGGCGCCTGAACACTGAA. Translating it yields CAWSLWVWGRLNTE. The entire CDR3 is CAWSLWVWGRLNTEAFF.

Turning to this clone: The observed sequence ends 3 residues before the CDR3 terminus, with the missing tail filled in from the germline J gene. The rearrangement uses TRBV7-2 and TRBJ1-1; D is perhaps TRBD1 (6 bases). The CDR3 totals 13 residues. With 5 bases removed from V and 5 bases from J, the gap between germline ends came to 12 bases. The germline V gene has CDR1 SGHTA and CDR2 FQGNSA. CDR3 region: CASSPYRGTEAFF. The sequenced CDR3 bases are TGTGCCAGCAGCCCTTATAGGGGGACTGAA. The full variable domain, with the rest looked up from reference TRBV7-2 and TRBJ1-1, is GAGVSQSPSNKVTEKGKDVELRCDPISGHTALYWYRQSLGQGLEFLIYFQGNSAPDKSGLPSDRFSAERTGGSVSTLTIQRTQQEDSAVYLCASSPYRGTEAFFGQGTRLTVV.

CDR3 amino acids: CASRLSGGQGNEQFF. The CDR3 DNA, read in part, is TGTGCCAGCAGACTCTCGGGGGGGCAAGGCAATGAG. The chain carries TRBV14 and TRBJ2-1, with 8 positions matching TRBD2. The CDR3 is cut off 3 residues early in the read; its end comes from the germline J gene. V gave up 6 bases and J gave up 6 bases; unmatched junction bases: 10. CDR1 is SGHDN and CDR2 is FVKESK in the germline V gene. The CDR3 totals 15 residues.

In regard to this clone: The germline gene is not matched at one end of the junction; a read error may be the cause. Read coverage stops 3 residues before the CDR3 terminus; the germline J gene supplies the remainder. The chain combines TRBV4-2 with TRBJ2-2; 7 nucleotides match TRBD1. Germline V gene lookup returns CDR1 LGHNA and CDR2 YNFKEQ. CDR3 length: 16 residues. Incomplete CDR3 DNA: TGCGCCAGCAGCCAAGGCGACAGGGCCTACACCGGGGAG. The encoded protein is CASSQGDRAYTGE. The full CDR3 protein reads CASSQGDRAYTGELFF.

As regards this clone: The missing CDR3 end, 3 residues past where the read stops, is filled in from the germline J gene. This sequence joins TRBV10-1 and TRBJ2-2; weak D call: TRBD1 (6 bases). The CDR3 loop spans 13 amino acids. The germline V gene encodes CDR1 WNHNN and CDR2 SYGVQD (reference sequence). V was pared by 6 bases and J by 3 bases, with 8 bases between. The CDR3 sequence is CASRDSDTGELFF. The part of the CDR3 DNA that was read is TGCGCCAGCAGGGACAGTGACACCGGGGAG.

In regard to this clone: The sequence runs out 3 residues before the end of the CDR3; the remainder is reconstructed from the germline J gene. In the same sample, other DNA sequences code for this CDR3. J is TRBJ1-1 and V is TRBV7-9; D is possibly TRBD1 (5 bases). Germline CDR1 reads SEHNR; CDR2 reads FQNEAQ (reference sequence). Deletions cut 1 base from V and 4 bases from J, with 7 bases between. The CDR3 length is 13 residues. CDR3 DNA (partial): TGTGCCAGCAGCTTAGGACAGCCCACTGAA. Amino acids: CASSLGQPTE. From start to end, the CDR3 is CASSLGQPTEAFF.

As regards this clone: The read ends 3 residues before the CDR3 terminus; that terminus is restored from the germline J gene. The rearrangement uses TRBV19 and TRBJ1-4, with D maybe TRBD1 (6 bases). CDR1 and CDR2 from the germline V gene are LNHDA and SQIVND (reference sequence). CDR3 size: 13 residues. This CDR3 reads CASSIVGTPKLFF. The part of the CDR3 DNA that was read is TGTGCCAGTAGTATAGTTGGGACACCGAAA.

Of note for this clone: The CDR3 end falls 3 residues outside the read, so it is completed with the germline J gene. The chain recombines TRBV7-2 with TRBJ2-2; D gene unclear. From germline, CDR1 is SGHTA and CDR2 FQGNSA. Trimming stripped 2 bases from V and 3 bases from J, with 10 bases between. This CDR3 is 15 amino acids long. The CDR3 loop reads CASSLRPRDTGELFF. Partial CDR3 DNA: TGTGCCAGCAGCTTACGTCCCCGGGACACCGGGGAG.

As concerns this clone: The read gets to within 3 residues of the CDR3 end, and the germline J gene fills in the rest. The V and J genes are TRBV20-1 and TRBJ1-1; tentatively, D is TRBD1 (6 bases). CDR3 length equals 13 residues. V was cut by 4 bases and J by 4 bases, with 13 bases left in between. The V gene's germline CDR1 is DFQATT and CDR2 SNEGSKA (reference sequence). The CDR3 is CSATPGGITEAFF. Incomplete CDR3 DNA: TGCAGTGCTACCCCGGGGGGCATCACTGAA.

A note on this clone: The sequence runs out 3 residues before the end of the CDR3; the remainder is reconstructed from the germline J gene. This chain uses TRBV20-1 with TRBJ1-3; 8 bases are shared with TRBD1. The CDR3 runs 13 residues. V lost 6 bases, J lost 4 bases, and 5 bases stayed unmatched. Germline V gene sequence: CDR1 DFQATT, CDR2 SNEGSKA (reference sequence). This chain's CDR3 is CSARTGTGNTIYF. CDR3 DNA, as far as it was read: TGCAGTGCACGGACAGGGACCGGAAACACC.

To note about this clone: The observed sequence ends 3 residues before the CDR3 terminus, with the missing tail filled in from the germline J gene. The rearrangement joins TRBV20-1 to TRBJ2-5, with 8 bases fitting TRBD1. The junction had 1 base not matched to a gene; V was cut back by 5 bases and J by 2 bases. This CDR3 spans 12 amino acids. Germline-derived CDR1 and CDR2 are DFQATT and SNEGSKA (reference sequence). CDR3 bases read: TGCAGTGCTCGGACAGGGCAAGAGACC. This translates into CSARTGQET. The entire CDR3 sequence reads CSARTGQETQYF.

By frequency, this clone registers medium-sized. Read sequence stops 3 residues before the CDR3 end, and the germline J gene provides the missing end. The chain couples TRBV30 to TRBJ2-5; no definite D call. The CDR3 runs 12 residues. CDR1 GTSNPN and CDR2 SVGIG come from the germline V gene (reference sequence). The germline V and J ends were trimmed by 0 bases and 5 bases, with 7 bases remaining between them. The sequenced part of the CDR3 DNA is TGTGCCTGGAGTGTACATTTGGAGACC. Translation gives CAWSVHLET. The CDR3 in its entirety is CAWSVHLETQYF.

Of note for this clone: Sequencing ends 3 residues short of the CDR3 end; the germline J gene provides the rest. The chain uses TRBV5-6 and TRBJ1-4; D remains unclear. Trimming cost V 1 base and J 4 bases, with 8 bases left between them. Germline CDR1 reads SGHDT; CDR2 reads YYEEEE. This CDR3 contains 14 residues. The CDR3 protein is CASSLWQINEKLFF. The CDR3 DNA, read in part, is TGTGCCAGCAGCTTGTGGCAGATTAATGAAAAA.

To note about this clone: The sequence runs out 3 residues before the end of the CDR3; the remainder is reconstructed from the germline J gene. This chain joins TRBV20-1 and TRBJ2-1; 8 positions agree with TRBD2. V gave up 2 bases and J gave up 4 bases; unmatched junction bases: 4. This CDR3 is built from 14 residues. Germline CDR1 and CDR2: DFQATT and SNEGSKA (reference sequence). CDR3 residues: CSARFAGGYNEQFF. The CDR3 DNA, read in part, is TGCAGTGCTAGATTTGCGGGGGGTTACAATGAG.

For this clone: The CDR3 end lies 3 residues beyond the end of the read and is filled in from the germline J gene. The chain links TRBV12-3 or TRBV12-4 to TRBJ1-6, with TRBD1 identical over 9 bases. Losses at the gene ends were 1 base for V and 11 bases for J; bases not matched to a gene: 6. The CDR3 length is 15 residues. The part of the CDR3 DNA that was read is TGTGCCAGCAGTTTAGGGGGGACAGGGAGGGCACCC. Protein: CASSLGGTGRAP. The whole CDR3 region reads CASSLGGTGRAPLHF.

On this clone: The CDR3 is cut off 3 residues early in the read; its end comes from the germline J gene. The rearrangement uses TRBV29-1 and TRBJ2-3; a weak D match, TRBD1 (6 bases). This CDR3 is built from 14 residues. Trimming removed 1 base from V and 5 bases from J, with 13 bases in between. Germline V gene lookup returns CDR1 SQVTM and CDR2 ANQGSEA. CDR3 amino acids: CSVEGDTGKDTQYF. Incomplete CDR3 DNA: TGCAGCGTTGAAGGGGACACCGGCAAAGATACG.

As to this clone: Read sequence stops 3 residues before the CDR3 end, and the germline J gene provides the missing end. V is TRBV28 and J is TRBJ2-7; TRBD2 matches 13 bases. CDR1 MDHEN and CDR2 SYDVKM come from the germline V gene. CDR3 length: 18 amino acids. V was clipped by 3 bases and J by 4 bases; unmatched bases: 12. CDR3: CASSFNPGLAGEKYEQYF. The CDR3 DNA, read in part, is TGTGCCAGCAGTTTCAACCCTGGACTAGCGGGGGAGAAATACGAG.